Shown below are 23 T cell receptor beta chains from a single sample sequenced in a study of T cell responses to AZD1222 COVID-19 vaccine. Using immunoSEQ multiplex PCR, the repertoire was profiled, and TCRdb retains in-frame clones only, with some absent. This sample has 150,000 to 200,000 clones; around 90% occur once, and the top ten carry roughly 1.3%. The sequencing used peripheral blood, collected on day 0 of AZD1222 vaccination. The receptors come from an adult in good health.

The chain is built from TRBV6-5 and TRBJ1-5; D gene uncertain. The CDR3 spans 12 residues. CDR1 MNHEY and CDR2 SVGAGI come from the germline V gene. Trimming shortened V by 4 bases and J by 7 bases, and 8 bases separated the two germline ends. The CDR3 DNA reads as TGTGCCAGCAGTTTGATTTCACAGCCCCAGCATTTT. As protein: CASSLISQPQHF.

This chain connects TRBV28 to TRBJ1-1; no firm D call. Trimming took 7 bases from V and 0 from J, leaving 12 bases between them. CDR1 and CDR2 (germline): MDHEN, SYDVKM. The CDR3 is made up of 14 amino acids. The CDR3, as DNA: TGTGCCAGCATCTTGATATCACTGAACACTGAAGCTTTCTTT. Translation gives CASILISLNTEAFF. The variable domain in full, with the rest retrieved from reference TRBV28 and TRBJ1-1, is DVKVTQSSRYLVKRTGEKVFLECVQDMDHENMFWYRQDPGLGLRLIYFSYDVKMKEKGDIPEGYSVSREKKERFSLILESASTNQTSMYLCASILISLNTEAFFGQGTRLTVV.

The gene calls are TRBV6-5 and TRBJ2-7; D is unresolved. The germline CDR1 and CDR2 sequences are MNHEY and SVGAGI. The CDR3 runs 14 residues. V lost 5 bases and J lost 0, with 11 bases in between. CDR3 nucleotides: TGTGCCAGCAGTCCCCTGACCGACTCCTACGAGCAGTACTTC. Translation: CASSPLTDSYEQYF.

V is TRBV18 and J is TRBJ1-6, with D hard to call. Trimming stripped 1 base from V and 9 bases from J, with 13 bases between. The CDR3 runs to 15 residues. The germline V gene has CDR1 KGHSH and CDR2 LQKENI. CDR3 protein: CASSPQGTVISPLHF. Here the CDR3 DNA reads TGTGCCAGCTCACCACAGGGTACGGTGATTTCACCCCTCCACTTT.

The chain is built from TRBV7-2 and TRBJ1-2; 7 bases line up with TRBD1. The CDR3 has 15 amino acids. Germline-derived CDR1 and CDR2 are SGHTA and FQGNSA. V was clipped by 1 base and J by 5 bases; unmatched bases: 7. The CDR3 sequence: CASSLGLQGGYGYTF. In DNA, the CDR3 is TGTGCCAGCAGCTTAGGGCTCCAGGGGGGGTATGGCTACACCTTC.

J is TRBJ1-5 and V is TRBV7-2; TRBD1 matches at 8 bases. Losses at the gene ends were 5 bases for V and 7 bases for J; bases not matched to a gene: 4. This CDR3 contains 13 residues. Looked up from germline, CDR1 is SGHTA and CDR2 is FQGNSA. CDR3 sequence reads: CASSLDRGQPQHF. The CDR3, as DNA: TGTGCCAGCAGCCTAGACAGGGGACAGCCCCAGCATTTT. The variable domain in full, completed from reference TRBV7-2 and TRBJ1-5, reads GAGVSQSPSNKVTEKGKDVELRCDPISGHTALYWYRQSLGQGLEFLIYFQGNSAPDKSGLPSDRFSAERTGGSVSTLTIQRTQQEDSAVYLCASSLDRGQPQHFGDGTRLSIL.

The rearrangement uses TRBV7-2 and TRBJ2-1; D is possibly TRBD1 or TRBD2 (7 bases each). The germline V gene has CDR1 SGHTA and CDR2 FQGNSA. The CDR3 has 14 residues. Deletions cut 5 bases from V and 8 bases from J, with 16 bases between. The DNA of the CDR3 is TGTGCCAGCAGCCTCGGGACTACAGGGGATGAGCAGTTCTTC. Residues: CASSLGTTGDEQFF.

This clone has just one count. The chain links TRBV27 to TRBJ1-2; TRBD1 aligns across 8 bases. The CDR3 has 13 amino acids. The germline V gene encodes CDR1 MNHEY and CDR2 SMNVEV (reference sequence). V lost 6 bases, J lost 2 bases, and 2 bases stayed unmatched. In nucleotides, the CDR3 is TGTGCCAGCAGCCGACAGGGGAACTATGGCTACACCTTC. It encodes CASSRQGNYGYTF.

This chain links TRBV3-1 (or the pseudogene TRBV3-2) with TRBJ2-1; possible D gene TRBD2, 6 bases. The CDR3 is 12 amino acids. V gave up 1 base and J gave up 10 bases, with 8 bases separating them. Germline V CDR1 and CDR2: LGHDT, YNNKEL (reference sequence). The CDR3 loop is CASSQVADEQFF. The DNA for the CDR3 is TGTGCCAGCAGCCAAGTAGCGGACGAGCAGTTCTTC.

The rearrangement links TRBV3-1 (or the pseudogene TRBV3-2) to TRBJ1-4, with D perhaps TRBD1 (6 bases). From germline, CDR1 is LGHDT and CDR2 YNNKEL (reference sequence). There are 14 residues in the CDR3. Trimming removed 4 bases from V and 8 bases from J, with 14 bases in between. This CDR3 reads CASSPGDTGEKLFF. The CDR3 nucleotides are TGTGCCAGCAGCCCTGGGGACACGGGCGAAAAACTGTTTTTT.

A remark on this clone: Mismatch with germline at one junction end may stem from a read error. Within the sample, other DNA sequences also encode this same CDR3. This sequence joins TRBV27 and TRBJ2-7; 8 positions agree with TRBD1. The CDR3 loop spans 17 amino acids. Looked up from germline, CDR1 is MNHEY and CDR2 is SMNVEV (reference sequence). CDR3 loop: CASSLEKDRVGTYEQYF. Written as DNA, the CDR3 is TGTGCTAGCAGTTTGGAGAAGGACAGGGTCGGTACCTACGAGCAGTACTTC.

The rearrangement joins TRBV12-5 to TRBJ1-1, with 7 bases that match TRBD1. J was trimmed by 5 bases and V by 5 bases; bases with no gene match: 8. This CDR3 spans 14 amino acids. CDR1 and CDR2 (germline): LGHNT, FRNRAP. The CDR3 DNA reads TGTGCTAGTGGTGTCGAGGGGGCGAGGACTGAAGCTTTCTTT. Amino acid sequence: CASGVEGARTEAFF. The variable domain in full, completed from reference TRBV12-5 and TRBJ1-1, reads DARVTQTPRHKVTEMGQEVTMRCQPILGHNTVFWYRQTMMQGLELLAYFRNRAPLDDSGMPKDRFSAEMPDATLATLKIQPSEPRDSAVYFCASGVEGARTEAFFGQGTRLTVV.

The gene calls are TRBV2 and TRBJ2-1; D is possibly TRBD2 (5 bases). Trimming stripped 8 bases from V and 4 bases from J, with 15 bases between. Germline V gene sequence: CDR1 SNHLY, CDR2 FYNNEI. The CDR3 has 14 residues. This CDR3 reads CASATRGGYNEQFF. The CDR3 region has the DNA TGTGCCAGCGCCACCCGAGGAGGTTACAATGAGCAGTTCTTC.

The chain joins TRBV30 to TRBJ1-2; D gene unclear. V was pared by 0 bases and J by 4 bases, with 12 bases between. Germline V gives CDR1 GTSNPN, CDR2 SVGIG (reference sequence). This CDR3 has 14 amino acids. CDR3: CAWSVGGHPYGYTF. The CDR3 bases are TGTGCCTGGAGTGTAGGCGGCCACCCCTATGGCTACACCTTC.

The J gene is TRBJ2-7, the V gene TRBV29-1; a weak D match, TRBD2 (5 bases). CDR3 length: 12 residues. Trimming stripped 4 bases from V and 0 bases from J, with 7 bases between. Germline lookup yields CDR1 SQVTM and CDR2 ANQGSEA. This chain's CDR3 is CSVAGISYEQYF. The CDR3, as DNA: TGCAGCGTTGCCGGGATCTCCTACGAGCAGTACTTC.

The chain joins TRBV6-9 to TRBJ1-1; 11 bases are a match to TRBD1. CDR1 and CDR2 (germline): MNHGY, SVAAGI. V lost 6 bases, J lost 0 bases, and 15 bases stayed unmatched. This CDR3 region has 19 residues. The DNA for the CDR3 is TGTGCCAGCAGCCGAAACCGACCGGGACAGGGGGTGATGAACACTGAAGCTTTCTTT. Protein: CASSRNRPGQGVMNTEAFF.

J is TRBJ1-6 and V is TRBV19; no clear D. Germline CDR1 reads LNHDA; CDR2 reads SQIVND (reference sequence). V lost 4 bases to trimming and J lost 0 bases, with 10 bases between them. This CDR3 is 16 amino acids long. The CDR3 region is CASSTAEYSYNSPLHF. In DNA form, the CDR3 reads TGTGCCAGTAGTACCGCAGAATACTCCTATAATTCACCCCTCCACTTT.

This chain joins TRBV4-1 and TRBJ2-7; possible D gene TRBD1, 6 bases. CDR1 is MGHRA and CDR2 is YSYEKL in the germline V gene. The length of the CDR3 is 14 residues. The V and J ends lost 3 bases and 0 bases respectively, with 9 bases between them. The CDR3 is CASSQWTVSYEQYF. CDR3 nucleotides: TGCGCCAGCAGCCAGTGGACAGTCTCCTACGAGCAGTACTTC.

V and J are TRBV5-8 and TRBJ2-7, with a tentative D call TRBD1 (6 bases). V was cut by 1 base and J by 8 bases, with 13 bases left in between. Germline V gene lookup returns CDR1 SGHTS and CDR2 YDEGEE. The CDR3 is 13 residues long. This CDR3 is CASSLSGTKKQYF. The CDR3 coding sequence is TGTGCCAGCAGCTTGTCCGGGACAAAGAAGCAGTACTTC.

The chain is built from TRBV28 and TRBJ1-2, with 10 bases lining up with TRBD1. With V trimmed by 2 bases and J by 8 bases, 5 bases remained unmatched. CDR3 size: 14 residues. Per the germline V gene, CDR1 is MDHEN and CDR2 is SYDVKM. The CDR3 DNA reads as TGTGCCAGCAGTTTACTGACAGGGGGCGGCGGCTACACCTTC. It encodes CASSLLTGGGGYTF.

The chain couples TRBV30 to TRBJ2-1; no definite D call. V shed 5 bases and J shed 6 bases, with 14 bases lying between them. This CDR3 region has 13 residues. The germline V gene has CDR1 GTSNPN and CDR2 SVGIG (reference sequence). The CDR3 sequence: CAWVPGPTNEQFF. The DNA for the CDR3 is TGTGCCTGGGTCCCTGGTCCTACCAATGAGCAGTTCTTC.

The V gene is TRBV4-1, the J gene TRBJ2-4; 11 positions match TRBD2. This CDR3 contains 19 residues. Trimming took 3 bases from V and 1 from J; bases not matched to a gene: 11. Per germline, CDR1 MGHRA and CDR2 YSYEKL. The DNA of the CDR3 is TGCGCCAGCAGCCAGGGTGCTAGCGGGGGGTCCCTGGCCAAAAACATTCAGTACTTC. Protein sequence: CASSQGASGGSLAKNIQYF.

The chain recombines TRBV13 with TRBJ2-7; 9 bases match TRBD1. Germline CDR1 and CDR2: PRHDT and FYEKMQ (reference sequence). This CDR3 contains 13 residues. Germline trimming cut 6 bases from V and 5 bases from J; bases unmatched to any gene: 5. In DNA, the CDR3 is TGTGCCAGCAGAGGACAGGGGAGCGACGAGCAGTACTTC. Translation: CASRGQGSDEQYF.